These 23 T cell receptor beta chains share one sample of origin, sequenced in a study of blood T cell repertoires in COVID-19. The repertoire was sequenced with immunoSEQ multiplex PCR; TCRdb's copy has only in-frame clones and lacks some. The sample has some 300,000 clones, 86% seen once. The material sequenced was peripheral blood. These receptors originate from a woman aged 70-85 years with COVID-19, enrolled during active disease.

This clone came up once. The CDR3, as DNA: TGCGCCAGCAGCCAAGTGGCAAGCGGGGGGACCGGGGAGCTGTTTTTT. Protein product: CASSQVASGGTGELFF. This chain connects TRBV4-1 to TRBJ2-2; 9 bases match TRBD2. Per germline, CDR1 MGHRA and CDR2 YSYEKL. The CDR3 length is 16 residues. Germline trimming cut 1 base from V and 5 bases from J; bases unmatched to any gene: 5.

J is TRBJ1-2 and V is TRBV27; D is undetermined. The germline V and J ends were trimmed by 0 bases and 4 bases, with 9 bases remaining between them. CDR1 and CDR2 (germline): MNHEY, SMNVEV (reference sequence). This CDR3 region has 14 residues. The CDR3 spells CASSLSAGAYGYTF. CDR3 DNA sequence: TGTGCCAGCAGTTTATCGGCGGGCGCCTATGGCTACACCTTC.

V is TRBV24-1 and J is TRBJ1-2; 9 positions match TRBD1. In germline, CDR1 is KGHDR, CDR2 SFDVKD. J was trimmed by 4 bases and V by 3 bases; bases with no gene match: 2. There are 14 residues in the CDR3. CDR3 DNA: TGTGCCACCAGTGATGCGGACAGGGGCTATGGCTACACCTTC. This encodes CATSDADRGYGYTF.

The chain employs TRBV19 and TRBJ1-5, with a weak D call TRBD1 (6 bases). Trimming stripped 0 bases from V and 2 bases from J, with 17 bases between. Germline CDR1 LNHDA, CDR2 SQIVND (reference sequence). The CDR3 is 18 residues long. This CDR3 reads CASSIDESQGWCNQPQHF. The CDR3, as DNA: TGTGCCAGTAGTATAGATGAATCCCAGGGGTGGTGCAATCAGCCCCAGCATTTT.

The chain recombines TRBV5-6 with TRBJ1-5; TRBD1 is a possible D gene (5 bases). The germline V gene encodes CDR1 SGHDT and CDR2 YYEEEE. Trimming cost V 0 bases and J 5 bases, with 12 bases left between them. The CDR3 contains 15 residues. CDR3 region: CASSLVGGADQPQHF. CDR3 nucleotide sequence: TGTGCCAGCAGCTTGGTAGGAGGGGCGGATCAGCCCCAGCATTTT.

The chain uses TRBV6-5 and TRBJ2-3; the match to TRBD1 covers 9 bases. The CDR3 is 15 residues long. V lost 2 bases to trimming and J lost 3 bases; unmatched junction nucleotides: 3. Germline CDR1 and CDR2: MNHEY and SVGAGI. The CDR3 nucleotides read TGTGCCAGCAGTTACGCGGACAGGGGAACAGATACGCAGTATTTT. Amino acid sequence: CASSYADRGTDTQYF.

The CDR3: CASSDGRIAYEQYF. For the CDR3, the DNA is TGTGCCAGCAGTGATGGTAGAATAGCCTACGAGCAGTACTTC. This rearrangement joins TRBV2 to TRBJ2-7; D gene uncertain. The CDR3 runs to 14 residues. Trimming cost V 3 bases and J 2 bases, with 11 bases left between them. Germline lookup yields CDR1 SNHLY and CDR2 FYNNEI.

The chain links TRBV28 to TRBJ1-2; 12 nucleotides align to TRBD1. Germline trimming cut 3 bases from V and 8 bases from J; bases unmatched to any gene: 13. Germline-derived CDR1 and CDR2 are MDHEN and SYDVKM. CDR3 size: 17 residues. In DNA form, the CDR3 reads TGTGCCAGCAGTTTGGGGACAGGGGGCGGGTTGGCGAAGGGCTACACCTTC. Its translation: CASSLGTGGGLAKGYTF.

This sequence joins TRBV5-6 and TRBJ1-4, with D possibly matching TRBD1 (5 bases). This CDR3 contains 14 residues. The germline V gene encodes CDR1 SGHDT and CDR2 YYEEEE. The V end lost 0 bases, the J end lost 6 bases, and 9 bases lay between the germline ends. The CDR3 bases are TGTGCCAGCAGCTTGGGGGGCAGGGATGAAAAACTGTTTTTT. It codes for CASSLGGRDEKLFF.

CDR3 sequence reads: CASSLTSGGGEQYF. The CDR3 DNA sequence: TGTGCCAGCAGTTTGACTAGCGGGGGTGGCGAGCAGTACTTC. V gene TRBV6-5 combines with J gene TRBJ2-7; 12 positions match TRBD2. The CDR3 is 14 residues long. The V and J ends lost 4 bases and 6 bases, in that order; junction bases with no gene match: 4. Germline V gives CDR1 MNHEY, CDR2 SVGAGI.

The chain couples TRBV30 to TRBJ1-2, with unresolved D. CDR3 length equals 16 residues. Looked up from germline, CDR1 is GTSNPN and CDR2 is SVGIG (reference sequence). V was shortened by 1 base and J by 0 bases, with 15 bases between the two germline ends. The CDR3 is CAWSAAGSRANYGYTF. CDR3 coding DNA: TGTGCCTGGAGTGCGGCAGGTAGTCGAGCTAACTATGGCTACACCTTC.

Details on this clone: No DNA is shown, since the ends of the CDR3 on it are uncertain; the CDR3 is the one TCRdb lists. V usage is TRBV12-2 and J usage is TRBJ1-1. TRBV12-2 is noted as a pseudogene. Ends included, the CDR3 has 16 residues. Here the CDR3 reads CASRTGGWGVGTEAFF.

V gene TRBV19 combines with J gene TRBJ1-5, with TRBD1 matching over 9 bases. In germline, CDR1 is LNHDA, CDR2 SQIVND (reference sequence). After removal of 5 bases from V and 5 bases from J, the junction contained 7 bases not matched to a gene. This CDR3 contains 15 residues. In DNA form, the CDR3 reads TGTGCCAGTAGTGATACGGGACAGGGCGATCAGCCCCAGCATTTT. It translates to CASSDTGQGDQPQHF.

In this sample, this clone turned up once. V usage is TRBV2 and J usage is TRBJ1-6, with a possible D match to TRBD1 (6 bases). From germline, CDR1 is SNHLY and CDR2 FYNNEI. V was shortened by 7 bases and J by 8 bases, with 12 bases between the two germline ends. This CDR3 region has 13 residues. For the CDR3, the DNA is TGTGCCAGCACACAGGGATCGTATTCACCCCTCCACTTT. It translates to CASTQGSYSPLHF.

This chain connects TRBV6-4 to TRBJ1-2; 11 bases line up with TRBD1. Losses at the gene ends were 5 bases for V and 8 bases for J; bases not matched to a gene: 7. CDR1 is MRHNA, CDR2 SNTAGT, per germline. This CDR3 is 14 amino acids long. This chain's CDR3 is CASSNTGQGGGYTF. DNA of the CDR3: TGTGCCAGCAGTAATACGGGACAGGGGGGAGGCTACACCTTC.

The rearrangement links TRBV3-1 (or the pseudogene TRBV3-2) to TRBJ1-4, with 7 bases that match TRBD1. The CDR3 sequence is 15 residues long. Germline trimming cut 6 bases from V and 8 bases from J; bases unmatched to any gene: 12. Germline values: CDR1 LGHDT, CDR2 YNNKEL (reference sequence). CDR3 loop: CASSSEGALREKLFF. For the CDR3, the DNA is TGTGCCAGCAGTAGTGAGGGGGCCCTAAGAGAAAAACTGTTTTTT.

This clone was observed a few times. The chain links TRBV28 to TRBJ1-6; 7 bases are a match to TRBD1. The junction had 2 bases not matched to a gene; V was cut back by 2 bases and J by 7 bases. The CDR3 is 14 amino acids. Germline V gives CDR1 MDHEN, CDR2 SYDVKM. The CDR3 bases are TGTGCCAGCAGTTTAAGCAGGGGGAATTCACCCCTCCACTTT. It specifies CASSLSRGNSPLHF.

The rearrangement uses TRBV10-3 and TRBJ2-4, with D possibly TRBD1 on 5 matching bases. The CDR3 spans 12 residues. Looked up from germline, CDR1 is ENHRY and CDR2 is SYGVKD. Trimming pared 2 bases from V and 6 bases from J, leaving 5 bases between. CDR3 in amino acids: CAISEDRNIQYF. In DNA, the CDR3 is TGTGCCATCAGTGAGGACAGAAACATTCAGTACTTC.

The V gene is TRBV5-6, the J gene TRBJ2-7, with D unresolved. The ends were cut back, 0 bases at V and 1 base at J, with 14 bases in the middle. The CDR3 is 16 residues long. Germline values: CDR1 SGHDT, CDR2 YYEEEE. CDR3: CASSLEVLGSSYEQYF. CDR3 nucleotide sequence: TGTGCCAGCAGCTTGGAAGTTCTGGGCAGTTCCTACGAGCAGTACTTC.

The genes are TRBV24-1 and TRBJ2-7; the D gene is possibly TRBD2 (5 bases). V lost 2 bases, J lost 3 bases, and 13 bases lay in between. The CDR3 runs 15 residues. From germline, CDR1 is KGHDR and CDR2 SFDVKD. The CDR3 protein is CATSDSRDMGYEQYF. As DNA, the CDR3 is TGTGCCACCAGTGATTCCCGGGATATGGGCTACGAGCAGTACTTC.

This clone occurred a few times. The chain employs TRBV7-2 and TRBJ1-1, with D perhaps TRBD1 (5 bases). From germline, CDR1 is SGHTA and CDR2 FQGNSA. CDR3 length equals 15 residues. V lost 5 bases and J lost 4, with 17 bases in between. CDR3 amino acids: CASSPGGRGGTEAFF. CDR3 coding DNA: TGTGCCAGCAGCCCCGGGGGGAGGGGCGGCACTGAAGCTTTCTTT.

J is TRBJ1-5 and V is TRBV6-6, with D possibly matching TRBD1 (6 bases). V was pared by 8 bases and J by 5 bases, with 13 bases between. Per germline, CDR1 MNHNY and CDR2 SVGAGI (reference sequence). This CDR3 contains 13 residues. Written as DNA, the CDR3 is TGTGCCAGCGTACAGGGATCATATCAGCCCCAGCATTTT. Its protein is CASVQGSYQPQHF.

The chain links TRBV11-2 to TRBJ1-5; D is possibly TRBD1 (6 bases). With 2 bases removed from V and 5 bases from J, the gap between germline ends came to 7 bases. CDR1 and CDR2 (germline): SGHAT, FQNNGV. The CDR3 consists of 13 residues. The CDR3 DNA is TGTGCCAGCAGCTTACCAGGGGATCAGCCCCAGCATTTT. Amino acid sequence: CASSLPGDQPQHF.